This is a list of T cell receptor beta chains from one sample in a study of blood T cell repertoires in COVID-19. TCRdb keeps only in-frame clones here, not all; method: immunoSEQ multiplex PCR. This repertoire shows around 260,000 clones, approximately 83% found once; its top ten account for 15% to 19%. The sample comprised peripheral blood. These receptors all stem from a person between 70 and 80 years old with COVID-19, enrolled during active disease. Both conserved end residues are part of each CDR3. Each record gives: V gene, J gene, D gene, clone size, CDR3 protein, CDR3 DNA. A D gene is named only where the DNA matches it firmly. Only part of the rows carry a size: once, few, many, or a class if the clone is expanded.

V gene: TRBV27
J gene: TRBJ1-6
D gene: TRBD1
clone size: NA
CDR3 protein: CASSLATGGRSPLHF
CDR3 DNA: TGTGCCAGCAGTTTAGCTACAGGGGGACGTTCACCCCTCCACTTT

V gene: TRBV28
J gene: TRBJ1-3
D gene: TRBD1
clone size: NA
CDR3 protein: CASSLSVDRIYF
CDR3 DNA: TGTGCCAGCAGTTTATCCGTGGACAGGATTTATTTT

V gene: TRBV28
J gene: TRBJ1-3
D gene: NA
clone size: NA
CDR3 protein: CASSLRGGAFPGNTIYF
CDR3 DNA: TGTGCCAGCAGTTTACGCGGCGGGGCGTTCCCTGGAAACACCATATATTTT

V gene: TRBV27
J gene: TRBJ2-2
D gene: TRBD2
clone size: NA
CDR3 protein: CASSLGLAGVNGELFF
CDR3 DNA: TGTGCCAGCAGTTTGGGACTAGCGGGAGTGAACGGGGAGCTGTTTTTT

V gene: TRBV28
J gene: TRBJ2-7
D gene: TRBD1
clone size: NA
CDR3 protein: CASSLGLGDSTYEQYF
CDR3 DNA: TGTGCCAGCAGTTTGGGGTTGGGGGACAGCACCTACGAGCAGTACTTC

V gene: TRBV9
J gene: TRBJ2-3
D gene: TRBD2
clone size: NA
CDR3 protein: CASSETSGRVDTQYF
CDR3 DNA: TGTGCCAGCAGCGAGACTAGCGGGAGGGTTGATACGCAGTATTTT

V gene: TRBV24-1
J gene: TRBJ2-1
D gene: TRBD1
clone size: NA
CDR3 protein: CATSDFQGAHNEQFF
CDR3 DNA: TGTGCCACCAGTGATTTTCAGGGGGCTCACAATGAGCAGTTCTTC

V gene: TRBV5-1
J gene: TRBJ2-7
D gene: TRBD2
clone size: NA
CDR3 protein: CASSWTSASYEQYF
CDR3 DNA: TGCGCCAGCAGCTGGACTAGCGCATCCTACGAGCAGTACTTC

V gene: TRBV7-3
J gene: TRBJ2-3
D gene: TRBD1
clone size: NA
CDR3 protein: CASSPLGQGTDTQYF
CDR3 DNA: TGTGCCAGCAGCCCCCTCGGACAGGGGACAGATACGCAGTATTTT

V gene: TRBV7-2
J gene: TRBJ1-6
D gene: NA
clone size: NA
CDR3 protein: CASSLGGGQGSPLHF
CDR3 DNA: TGTGCCAGCAGCTTAGGGGGGGGTCAGGGTTCACCCCTCCACTTT

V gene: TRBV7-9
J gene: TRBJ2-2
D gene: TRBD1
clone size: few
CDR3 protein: CASSLERRGPGELFF
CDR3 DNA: TGTGCCAGCAGCTTAGAAAGAAGGGGGCCCGGGGAGCTGTTTTTT

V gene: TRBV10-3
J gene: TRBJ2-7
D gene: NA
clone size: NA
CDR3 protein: CAISEQGTYEQYF
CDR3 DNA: TGTGCCATCAGTGAGCAGGGAACCTACGAGCAGTACTTC

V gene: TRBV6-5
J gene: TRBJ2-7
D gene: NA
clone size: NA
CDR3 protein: CASTAGYEQYF
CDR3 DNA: TGTGCCAGCACCGCAGGGTACGAGCAGTACTTC

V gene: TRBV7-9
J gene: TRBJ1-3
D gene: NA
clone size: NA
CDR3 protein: CASSSRGQREWNTIYF
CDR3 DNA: TGTGCCAGCAGCTCCCGTGGACAACGAGAGTGGAACACCATATATTTT

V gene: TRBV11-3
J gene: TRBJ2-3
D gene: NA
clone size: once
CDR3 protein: CASSLSGSTDTQYF
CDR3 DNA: TGTGCCAGCAGCCTTAGCGGTAGCACAGATACGCAGTATTTT

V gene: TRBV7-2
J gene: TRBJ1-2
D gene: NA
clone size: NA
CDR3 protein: CASSLVVGVLGYTF
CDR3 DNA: TGTGCCAGCAGCTTAGTCGTCGGGGTCCTAGGCTACACCTTC

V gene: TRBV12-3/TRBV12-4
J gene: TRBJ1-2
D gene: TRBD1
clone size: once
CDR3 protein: CASRRDSYGYTF
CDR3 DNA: TGTGCCAGCAGACGGGACAGCTATGGCTACACCTTC

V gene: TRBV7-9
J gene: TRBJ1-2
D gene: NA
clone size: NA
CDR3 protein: CASSPGANYGYTF
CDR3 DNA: TGTGCCAGCAGCCCTGGAGCTAACTATGGCTACACCTTC

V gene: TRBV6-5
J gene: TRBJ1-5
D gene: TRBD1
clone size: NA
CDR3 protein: CASTRAGGNNQPQHF
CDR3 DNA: TGTGCCAGCACTCGGGCAGGGGGGAACAATCAGCCCCAGCATTTT

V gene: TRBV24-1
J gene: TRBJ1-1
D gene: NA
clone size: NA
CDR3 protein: CATSDQGGAEAFF
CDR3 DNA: TGTGCCACCAGTGACCAGGGAGGCGCTGAAGCTTTCTTT

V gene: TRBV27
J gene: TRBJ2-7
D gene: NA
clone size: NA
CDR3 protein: CASSDSLTHEQYF
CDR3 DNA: TGTGCCAGTTCGGACAGCCTTACGCACGAGCAGTACTTC

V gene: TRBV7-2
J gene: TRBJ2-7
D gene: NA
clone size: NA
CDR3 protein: CASSFIGSYEQYF
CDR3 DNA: TGTGCCAGCAGCTTTATCGGGTCCTACGAGCAGTACTTC

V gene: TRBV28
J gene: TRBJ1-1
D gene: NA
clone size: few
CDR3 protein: CASSSAGGFTEAFF
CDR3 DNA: TGTGCCAGCAGTTCCGCTGGCGGATTCACTGAAGCTTTCTTT

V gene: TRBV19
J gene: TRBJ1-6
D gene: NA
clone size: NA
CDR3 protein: CASTTTGNSPLHF
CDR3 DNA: TGTGCCAGTACCACAACAGGGAATTCACCCCTCCACTTT

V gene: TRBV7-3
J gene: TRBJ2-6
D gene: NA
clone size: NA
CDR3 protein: CASSPVLSGANVLTF
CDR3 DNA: TGTGCCAGCAGCCCTGTACTCTCTGGGGCCAACGTCCTGACTTTC

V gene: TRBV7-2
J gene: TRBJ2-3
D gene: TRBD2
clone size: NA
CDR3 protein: CASSLTGTSGRSDTQYF
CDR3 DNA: TGTGCCAGCAGCTTAACCGGGACTAGCGGGAGGTCAGATACGCAGTATTTT

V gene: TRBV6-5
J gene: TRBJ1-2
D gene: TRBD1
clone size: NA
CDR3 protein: CASSPPGGFYGYTF
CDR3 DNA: TGTGCCAGCAGCCCACCAGGGGGATTCTATGGCTACACCTTC

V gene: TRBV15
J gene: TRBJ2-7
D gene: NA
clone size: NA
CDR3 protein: CATSRDYGQQTYEQYF
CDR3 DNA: TGTGCCACCAGCAGAGATTATGGGCAGCAAACCTACGAGCAGTACTTC

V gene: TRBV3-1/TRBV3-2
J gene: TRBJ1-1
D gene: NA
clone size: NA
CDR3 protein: CASSQEPNSRVNTEAFF
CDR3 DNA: TGTGCCAGCAGCCAAGAACCGAATTCCAGGGTGAACACTGAAGCTTTCTTT

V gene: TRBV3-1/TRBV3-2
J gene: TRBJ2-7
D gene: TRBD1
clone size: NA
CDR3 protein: CASSTGGCYEQYF
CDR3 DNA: TGTGCCAGCAGCACAGGGGGCTGTTACGAGCAGTACTTC

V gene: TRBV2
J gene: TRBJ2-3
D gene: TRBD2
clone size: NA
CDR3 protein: CASSRTSDRTDTQYF
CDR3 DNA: TGTGCCAGCAGTCGGACTAGCGACCGAACAGATACGCAGTATTTT

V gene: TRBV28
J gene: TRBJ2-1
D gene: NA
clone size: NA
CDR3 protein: CASRINLASYGEQFF
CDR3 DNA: TGTGCCAGCAGAATAAACTTAGCGTCTTACGGAGAGCAGTTCTTC